One sample yielded the 12 T cell receptor beta chains listed below, sequenced in a study of cytomegalovirus exposure and HLA in healthy donors. The primer mix had 60 Vbeta and 13 Jbeta primers. Repertoires were generated with immunoSEQ multiplex PCR, while TCRdb's copy carries only in-frame clones and drops some. This table has about 90,000 clones, about four fifths appearing once. Material for sequencing was PBMCs. The receptor set was obtained from a young man in good health and CMV-seronegative.

This rearrangement joins TRBV30 to TRBJ2-7; 12 bases are a match to TRBD2. The V and J ends lost 2 bases and 2 bases, in that order; junction bases with no gene match: 10. The germline gives CDR1 GTSNPN, CDR2 SVGIG (reference sequence). The CDR3 has 17 amino acids. The CDR3 here is CAWSRGRLAGAPYEQYF. In DNA form, the CDR3 reads TGTGCCTGGAGTCGAGGGAGACTAGCGGGGGCCCCCTACGAGCAGTACTTC. Full variable domain (rest looked up from reference TRBV30 and TRBJ2-7): SQTIHQWPATLVQPVGSPLSLECTVEGTSNPNLYWYRQAAGRGLQLLFYSVGIGQISSEVPQNLSASRPQDRQFILSSKKLLLSDSGFYLCAWSRGRLAGAPYEQYFGPGTRLTVT.

The rearrangement links TRBV30 to TRBJ1-4; 10 positions match TRBD1. The V and J ends lost 3 bases and 5 bases, in that order; junction bases with no gene match: 3. The germline V gene has CDR1 GTSNPN and CDR2 SVGIG (reference sequence). There are 14 residues in the CDR3. The CDR3 here is CAWRWTGGNEKLFF. Written as DNA, the CDR3 is TGTGCCTGGAGATGGACAGGGGGGAATGAAAAACTGTTTTTT. The full variable domain, completed using reference TRBV30 and TRBJ1-4, is SQTIHQWPATLVQPVGSPLSLECTVEGTSNPNLYWYRQAAGRGLQLLFYSVGIGQISSEVPQNLSASRPQDRQFILSSKKLLLSDSGFYLCAWRWTGGNEKLFFGSGTQLSVL.

V is TRBV29-1 and J is TRBJ1-2, with a tentative D call TRBD1 (6 bases). The germline V gene has CDR1 SQVTM and CDR2 ANQGSEA. The V and J ends lost 7 bases and 6 bases respectively, with 18 bases between them. The CDR3 is made up of 13 amino acids. The CDR3, as DNA: TGCAGCGCCGGATACAGGGATGATGATGGCTACACCTTC. Translation: CSAGYRDDDGYTF.

This chain joins TRBV2 and TRBJ1-2; 8 positions match TRBD1. CDR3 length: 14 residues. V lost 5 bases, J lost 7 bases, and 9 bases stayed unmatched. The germline CDR1 and CDR2 sequences are SNHLY and FYNNEI. The CDR3: CASSLGQGGSGYTF. CDR3 nucleotide sequence: TGTGCCAGCAGTCTAGGACAGGGAGGATCTGGCTACACCTTC. Full variable domain (outside the CDR3, taken from reference TRBV2 and TRBJ1-2): EPEVTQTPSHQVTQMGQEVILRCVPISNHLYFYWYRQILGQKVEFLVSFYNNEISEKSEIFDDQFSVERPDGSNFTLKIRSTKLEDSAMYFCASSLGQGGSGYTFGSGTRLTVV.

The chain joins TRBV6-5 to TRBJ2-7; D is unclear. Trimming shortened V by 5 bases and J by 0 bases, and 8 bases separated the two germline ends. This CDR3 contains 13 residues. The germline gives CDR1 MNHEY, CDR2 SVGAGI. The CDR3 region has the DNA TGTGCCAGCAGTGTCCTCAGCTCCTACGAGCAGTACTTC. This translates into CASSVLSSYEQYF.

Written as DNA, the CDR3 is TGCGCCAGCAACATTAGCGGGAACACCGGGGAGCTGTTTTTT. This encodes CASNISGNTGELFF. The chain combines TRBV4-1 with TRBJ2-2; TRBD2 might be the D (6 bases). The CDR3 runs to 14 residues. CDR1 MGHRA and CDR2 YSYEKL come from the germline V gene. V lost 7 bases, J lost 1 base, and 10 bases lay in between.

This chain joins TRBV28 and TRBJ2-7; TRBD1 aligns across 11 bases. Germline CDR1 MDHEN, CDR2 SYDVKM. The CDR3 consists of 16 residues. J lost 5 bases, V lost 6 bases, and 12 bases had no gene match. The CDR3 DNA reads TGTGCCAGCAGCGCCCCCTCCGGGACAGGGGGGGACGAGCAGTACTTC. Its translation is CASSAPSGTGGDEQYF.

The rearrangement joins TRBV9 to TRBJ2-1; D is uncertain. The CDR3 runs to 13 residues. V lost 3 bases, J lost 7 bases, and 11 bases lay in between. The germline CDR1 and CDR2 sequences are SGDLS and YYNGEE. The CDR3 spells CASSGRLDNEQFF. DNA for the CDR3: TGTGCCAGCAGCGGCCGACTGGATAATGAGCAGTTCTTC.

The V call is TRBV7-9, the J call TRBJ1-1; a possible D gene is TRBD1 (6 bases). The CDR3 sequence is 15 residues long. V lost 4 bases, J lost 2 bases, and 14 bases lay in between. The germline V gene encodes CDR1 SEHNR and CDR2 FQNEAQ (reference sequence). CDR3 bases: TGTGCCAGCAGCTACGGGCAGGGGAAAAACACTGAAGCTTTCTTT. It yields the protein CASSYGQGKNTEAFF.

The count of this clone is one. This chain joins TRBV4-2 and TRBJ2-3, with 8 bases aligning to TRBD1. CDR3 length: 18 residues. Losses at the gene ends were 4 bases for V and 3 bases for J; bases not matched to a gene: 15. Germline V gene sequence: CDR1 LGHNA, CDR2 YNFKEQ. The CDR3 reads CASSPTEIRGRGTDTQYF. CDR3 DNA sequence: TGTGCCAGCAGCCCAACCGAAATCAGGGGGCGCGGGACAGATACGCAGTATTTT.

This clone has only a few counts. At the DNA level, this CDR3 is encoded by other sequences in the same sample as well. The gene calls are TRBV5-1 and TRBJ2-5; 10 bases are a match to TRBD2. The V gene's germline CDR1 is SGHRS and CDR2 YFSETQ. This CDR3 spans 13 amino acids. V was pared by 4 bases and J by 5 bases, with 2 bases of the junction left unmatched. The chain's CDR3 is CASSPAGGETQYF. The CDR3, as DNA: TGCGCCAGCAGCCCAGCGGGAGGGGAGACCCAGTACTTC.

The J gene is TRBJ1-1, the V gene TRBV9, with TRBD1 matching 8 bases. Unmatched junction bases numbered 10, after V lost 2 bases and J lost 4 bases. CDR3 length: 16 amino acids. The germline V gene has CDR1 SGDLS and CDR2 YYNGEE. CDR3 coding DNA: TGTGCCAGCAGCGTCTCCCGGACAGGGACGGCCACTGAAGCTTTCTTT. Translated, it gives CASSVSRTGTATEAFF.